This is a list of T cell receptor beta chains from one sample in a study of blood T cell repertoires in COVID-19. Assay: immunoSEQ multiplex PCR; the TCRdb copy retains only in-frame clones and omits some. The sample has a few hundred thousand clones, approximately 90% seen once; the top ten hold around 1.3%. The material sequenced was PBMCs or T cells enriched from blood (not recorded which). These receptors came from a man aged 25-45 years who had recovered from COVID-19. CDR3s include the opening cysteine and the closing phenylalanine or tryptophan. Fields, in order: V gene, CDR3 length, J gene, CDR3 protein.

V gene: TRBV3-1/TRBV3-2; CDR3 length: 16; J gene: TRBJ1-4; CDR3 protein: CASSQSLRATNEKLFF
V gene: TRBV4-1; CDR3 length: 18; J gene: TRBJ2-6; CDR3 protein: CASSQDGGEKSGANVLTF
V gene: TRBV27; CDR3 length: 15; J gene: TRBJ1-6; CDR3 protein: CASSLSRVGNSPLHF
V gene: TRBV12-3/TRBV12-4; CDR3 length: 13; J gene: TRBJ2-1; CDR3 protein: CASSPQGAGEQFF
V gene: TRBV29-1; CDR3 length: 11; J gene: TRBJ2-7; CDR3 protein: CSVSGLREQYF
V gene: TRBV18; CDR3 length: 15; J gene: TRBJ2-7; CDR3 protein: CASSRETQGNYEQYF
V gene: TRBV19; CDR3 length: 15; J gene: TRBJ1-5; CDR3 protein: CASSRSDFSNQPQHF
V gene: TRBV4-3; CDR3 length: 15; J gene: TRBJ1-2; CDR3 protein: CASSHGDSDNYGYTF
V gene: TRBV27; CDR3 length: 15; J gene: TRBJ2-6; CDR3 protein: CASSLSYSGANVLTF
V gene: TRBV2; CDR3 length: 14; J gene: TRBJ2-2; CDR3 protein: CASRVGTITGELFF
V gene: TRBV6-1; CDR3 length: 17; J gene: TRBJ1-2; CDR3 protein: CASSESDRGAQTGGYTF
V gene: TRBV2; CDR3 length: 17; J gene: TRBJ1-5; CDR3 protein: CASRPPTGGLSNQPQHF
V gene: TRBV3-1/TRBV3-2; CDR3 length: 13; J gene: TRBJ2-7; CDR3 protein: CASSQYRGHEQYF
V gene: TRBV6-1; CDR3 length: 17; J gene: TRBJ1-5; CDR3 protein: CASSVNAFVYSNQPQHF
V gene: TRBV28; CDR3 length: 13; J gene: TRBJ2-7; CDR3 protein: CASSLFRGYEQYF
V gene: TRBV5-4; CDR3 length: 14; J gene: TRBJ1-2; CDR3 protein: CASSLWGANYGYTF
V gene: TRBV19; CDR3 length: 13; J gene: TRBJ1-2; CDR3 protein: CASSPDKNYGYTF
V gene: TRBV7-9; CDR3 length: 15; J gene: TRBJ2-5; CDR3 protein: CASSHLWGSGETQYF
V gene: TRBV19; CDR3 length: 16; J gene: TRBJ1-5; CDR3 protein: CASSTKTGSGNQPQHF
V gene: TRBV27; CDR3 length: 12; J gene: TRBJ2-7; CDR3 protein: CASMRGAYEQYF
V gene: TRBV5-6; CDR3 length: 16; J gene: TRBJ2-7; CDR3 protein: CASSLAGRKASYEQYF
V gene: TRBV29-1; CDR3 length: 16; J gene: TRBJ2-2; CDR3 protein: CSVEEEGAVNTGELFF
V gene: TRBV12-2; CDR3 length: 16; J gene: TRBJ2-1; CDR3 protein: CASRTQQREFVNEQFF
V gene: TRBV11-2; CDR3 length: 15; J gene: TRBJ2-3; CDR3 protein: CASSIRGQGPDTQYF
V gene: TRBV9; CDR3 length: 14; J gene: TRBJ2-2; CDR3 protein: CASSVEGGNGELFF
V gene: TRBV28; CDR3 length: 14; J gene: TRBJ1-2; CDR3 protein: CASSAGSPNYGYTF
V gene: TRBV19; CDR3 length: 15; J gene: TRBJ2-3; CDR3 protein: CASSTDRVRTDTQYF
V gene: TRBV3-1/TRBV3-2; CDR3 length: 14; J gene: TRBJ2-7; CDR3 protein: CASSRDRGGYEQYF
V gene: TRBV5-4; CDR3 length: 14; J gene: TRBJ2-2; CDR3 protein: CASSSSGGTGELFF
V gene: TRBV10-2; CDR3 length: 14; J gene: TRBJ2-5; CDR3 protein: CASSDGGLQETQYF
V gene: TRBV7-9; CDR3 length: 19; J gene: TRBJ2-2; CDR3 protein: CASSLIPFPGEGNTGELFF
V gene: TRBV4-2; CDR3 length: 14; J gene: TRBJ2-3; CDR3 protein: CASTQGGTTDTQYF
V gene: TRBV5-1; CDR3 length: 12; J gene: TRBJ1-2; CDR3 protein: CASSFRGRGYTF
V gene: TRBV19; CDR3 length: 15; J gene: TRBJ2-2; CDR3 protein: CASSVVTGGTGELFF
V gene: TRBV6-6; CDR3 length: 12; J gene: TRBJ1-2; CDR3 protein: CASTDRVYGYTF
V gene: TRBV24-1; CDR3 length: 20; J gene: TRBJ2-3; CDR3 protein: CATSDRLPPQTSGATDTQYF
V gene: TRBV4-1; CDR3 length: 13; J gene: TRBJ1-5; CDR3 protein: CASSQEVGQPQHF
V gene: TRBV2; CDR3 length: 14; J gene: TRBJ2-3; CDR3 protein: CASWSGSLADTQYF
V gene: TRBV14; CDR3 length: 15; J gene: TRBJ2-7; CDR3 protein: CASSQARDRGYEQYF
V gene: TRBV10-2; CDR3 length: 14; J gene: TRBJ2-7; CDR3 protein: CASSTVDGTYEQYF